This TCR beta chain was obtained from a study of T cell repertoires in cytomegalovirus infection. TCRdb re-called the reads through MiXCR, storing one row per CDR3 protein. The data contain approximately 300,000 distinct CDR3 sequences, around a quarter of them singletons. This clonotype appeared once. Its cognate antigen is unknown. Trimming took 1 base from V and 0 from J, leaving 16 bases between them. This CDR3 is built from 18 residues. Germline V gene data show CDR1 as SGHAT and CDR2 as FQNNGV. This chain uses TRBV11-2 with TRBJ2-4; possibly TRBD1 for D (7 bases). The sample in question was cultured PBMCs, obtained from culture after CMV antigen stimulation. The TCR sequence derives from a human donor in good health (CMV status not recorded). Some clones in this sample may be carry-over from other donors' samples. The DNA of the CDR3 is TGTGCCAGCAGCTTAGGTCGGGGCAGGGGGGCAGCCAAAAACATTCAGTACTTC. Translating it yields CASSLGRGRGAAKNIQYF.